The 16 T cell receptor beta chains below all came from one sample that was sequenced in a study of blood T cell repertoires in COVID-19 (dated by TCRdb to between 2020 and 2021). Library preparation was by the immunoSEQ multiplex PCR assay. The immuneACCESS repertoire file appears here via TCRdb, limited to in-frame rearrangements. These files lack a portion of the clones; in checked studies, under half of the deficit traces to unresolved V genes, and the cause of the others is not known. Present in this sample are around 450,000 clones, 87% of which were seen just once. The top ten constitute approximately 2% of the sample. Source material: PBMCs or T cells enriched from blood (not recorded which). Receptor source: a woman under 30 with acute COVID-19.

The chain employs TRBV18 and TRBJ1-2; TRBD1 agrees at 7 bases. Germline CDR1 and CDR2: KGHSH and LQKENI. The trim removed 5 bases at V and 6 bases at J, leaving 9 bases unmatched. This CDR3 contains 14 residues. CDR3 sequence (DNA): TGTGCCAGCTCATCGTCGGGACAGACAAATGGCTACACCTTC. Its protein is CASSSSGQTNGYTF.

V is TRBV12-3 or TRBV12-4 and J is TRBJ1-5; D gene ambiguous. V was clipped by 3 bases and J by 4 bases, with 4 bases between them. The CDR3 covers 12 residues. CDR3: CASSFTNQPQHF. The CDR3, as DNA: TGTGCCAGCAGTTTTACTAATCAGCCCCAGCATTTT.

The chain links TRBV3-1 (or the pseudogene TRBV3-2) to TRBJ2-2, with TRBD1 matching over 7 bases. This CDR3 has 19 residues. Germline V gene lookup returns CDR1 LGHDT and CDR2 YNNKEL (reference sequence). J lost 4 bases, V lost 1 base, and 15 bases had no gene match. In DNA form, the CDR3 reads TGTGCCAGCAGCCAAGCTCGTAAACCGATAGGGACAGCCACCGGGGAGCTGTTTTTT. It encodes CASSQARKPIGTATGELFF.

CDR3 loop: CASSVGGGHSTYEQYF. The CDR3 nucleotides are TGTGCCAGCAGCGTAGGTGGGGGCCACTCTACCTACGAGCAGTACTTC. The chain employs TRBV9 and TRBJ2-7; D is perhaps TRBD1 (6 bases). The CDR3 spans 16 residues. Germline CDR1 and CDR2: SGDLS and YYNGEE. V dropped 0 bases and J dropped 2 bases, with 15 bases sitting between them. Based on the CDR3 plus reference TRBV9 and TRBJ2-7, the full variable domain is DSGVTQTPKHLITATGQRVTLRCSPRSGDLSVYWYQQSLDQGLQFLIQYYNGEERAKGNILERFSAQQFPDLHSELNLSSLELGDSALYFCASSVGGGHSTYEQYFGPGTRLTVT.

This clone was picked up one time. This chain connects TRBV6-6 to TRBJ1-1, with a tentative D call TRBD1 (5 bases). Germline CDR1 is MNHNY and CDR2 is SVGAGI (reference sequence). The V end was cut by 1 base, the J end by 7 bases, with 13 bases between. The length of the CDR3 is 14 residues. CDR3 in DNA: TGTGCCAGCAGTTACTTTGGGGGGGTTATTGAAGCTTTCTTT. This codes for CASSYFGGVIEAFF.

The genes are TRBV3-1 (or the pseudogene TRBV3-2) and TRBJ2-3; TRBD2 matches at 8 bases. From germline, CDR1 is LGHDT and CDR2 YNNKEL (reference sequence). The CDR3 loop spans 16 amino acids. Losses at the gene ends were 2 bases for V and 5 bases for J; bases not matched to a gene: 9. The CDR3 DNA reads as TGTGCCAGCAGCCAATACGGGGGGGCGCATGTAGATACGCAGTATTTT. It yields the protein CASSQYGGAHVDTQYF.

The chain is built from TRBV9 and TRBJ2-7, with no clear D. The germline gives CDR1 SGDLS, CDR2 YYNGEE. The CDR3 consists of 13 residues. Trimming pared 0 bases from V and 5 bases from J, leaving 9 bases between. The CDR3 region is CASSVGLLDEQYF. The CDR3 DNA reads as TGTGCCAGCAGCGTAGGGCTCCTAGACGAGCAGTACTTC.

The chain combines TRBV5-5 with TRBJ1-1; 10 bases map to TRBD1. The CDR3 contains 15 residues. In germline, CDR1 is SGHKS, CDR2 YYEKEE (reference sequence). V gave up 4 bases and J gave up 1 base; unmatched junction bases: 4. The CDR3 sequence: CASSPGQGENTEAFF. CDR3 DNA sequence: TGTGCCAGCAGCCCCGGACAGGGGGAGAACACTGAAGCTTTCTTT.

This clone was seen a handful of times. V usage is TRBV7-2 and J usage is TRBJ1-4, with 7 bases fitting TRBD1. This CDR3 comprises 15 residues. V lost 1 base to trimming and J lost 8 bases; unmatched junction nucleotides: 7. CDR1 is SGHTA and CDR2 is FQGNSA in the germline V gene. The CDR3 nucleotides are TGTGCCAGCAGCTTAGGGTACGGGGACAGAGAAAAACTGTTTTTT. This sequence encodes CASSLGYGDREKLFF.

The CDR3 sequence: CASSLVGVTEAFF. CDR3 DNA sequence: TGTGCCAGCAGCTTAGTAGGAGTCACTGAAGCTTTCTTT. This chain joins TRBV7-2 and TRBJ1-1; D unresolved. V lost 1 base and J lost 4, with 7 bases in between. The germline V gene encodes CDR1 SGHTA and CDR2 FQGNSA. The CDR3 consists of 13 residues.

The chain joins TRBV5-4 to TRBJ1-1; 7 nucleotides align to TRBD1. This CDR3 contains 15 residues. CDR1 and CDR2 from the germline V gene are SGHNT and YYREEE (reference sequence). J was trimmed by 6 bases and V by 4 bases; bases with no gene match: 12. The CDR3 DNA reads TGTGCCAGCAGCGGAGCACAGGGGTTTAACGCTGAAGCTTTCTTT. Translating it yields CASSGAQGFNAEAFF.

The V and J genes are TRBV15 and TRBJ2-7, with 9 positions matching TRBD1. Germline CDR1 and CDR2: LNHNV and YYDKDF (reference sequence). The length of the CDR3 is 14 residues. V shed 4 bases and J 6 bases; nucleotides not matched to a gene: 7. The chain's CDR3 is CATSINRGLGEQYF. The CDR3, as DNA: TGTGCCACCAGCATAAACAGGGGGCTAGGCGAGCAGTACTTC. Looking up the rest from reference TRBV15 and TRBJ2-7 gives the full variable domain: DAMVIQNPRYQVTQFGKPVTLSCSQTLNHNVMYWYQQKSSQAPKLLFHYYDKDFNNEADTPDNFQSRRPNTSFCFLDIRSPGLGDTAMYLCATSINRGLGEQYFGPGTRLTVT.

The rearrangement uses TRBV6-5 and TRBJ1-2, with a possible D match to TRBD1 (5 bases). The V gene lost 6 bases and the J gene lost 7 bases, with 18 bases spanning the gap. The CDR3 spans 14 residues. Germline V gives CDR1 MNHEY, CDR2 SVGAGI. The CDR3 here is CASSPKAGSAGYTF. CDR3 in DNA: TGTGCCAGCAGCCCCAAAGCAGGGTCTGCTGGCTACACCTTC.

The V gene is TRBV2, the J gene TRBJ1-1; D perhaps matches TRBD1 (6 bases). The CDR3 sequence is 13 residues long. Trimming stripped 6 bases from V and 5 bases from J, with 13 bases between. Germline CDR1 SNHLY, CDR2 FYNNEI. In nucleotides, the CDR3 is TGTGCCAGCAGCGAGGGGGTCCGGACTGAAGCTTTCTTT. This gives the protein CASSEGVRTEAFF.

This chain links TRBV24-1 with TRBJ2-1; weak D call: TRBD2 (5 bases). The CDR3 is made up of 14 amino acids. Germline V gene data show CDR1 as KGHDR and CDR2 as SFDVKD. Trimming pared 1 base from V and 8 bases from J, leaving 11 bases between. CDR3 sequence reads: CATSDFLARDEQFF. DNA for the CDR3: TGTGCCACCAGTGATTTCCTTGCGAGGGATGAGCAGTTCTTC.

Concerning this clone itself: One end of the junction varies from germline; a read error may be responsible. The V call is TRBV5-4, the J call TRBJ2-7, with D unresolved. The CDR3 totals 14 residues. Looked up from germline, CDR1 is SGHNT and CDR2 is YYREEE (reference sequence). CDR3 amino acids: CVSSLSSRNYEQYF. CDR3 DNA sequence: TGTGTCAGCAGCTTGTCGAGCAGGAACTACGAGCAGTACTTC.